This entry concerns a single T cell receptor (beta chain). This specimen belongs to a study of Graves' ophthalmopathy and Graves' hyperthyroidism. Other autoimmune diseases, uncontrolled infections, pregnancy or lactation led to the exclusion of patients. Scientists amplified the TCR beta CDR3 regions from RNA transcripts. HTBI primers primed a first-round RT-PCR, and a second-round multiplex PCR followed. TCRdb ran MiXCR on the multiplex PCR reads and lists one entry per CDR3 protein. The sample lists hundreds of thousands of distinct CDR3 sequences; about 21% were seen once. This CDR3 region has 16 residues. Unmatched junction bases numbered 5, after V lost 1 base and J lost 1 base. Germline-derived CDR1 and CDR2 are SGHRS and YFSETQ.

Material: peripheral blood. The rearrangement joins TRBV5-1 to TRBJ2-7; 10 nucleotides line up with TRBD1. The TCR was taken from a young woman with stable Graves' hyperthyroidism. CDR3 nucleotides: TGCGCCAGCAGCTTGACCGGGACAGGGGTTTCCTACGAGCAGTACTTC. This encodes CASSLTGTGVSYEQYF.